This entry features one T cell receptor beta chain sequence. In germline, CDR1 is SEHNR, CDR2 FQNEAQ (reference sequence). V dropped 6 bases and J dropped 8; count of bases not matched to a gene: 10. CDR3 length equals 15 residues. Researchers ran the PCR with 60 Vbeta and 13 Jbeta primers. Sequenced by immunoSEQ multiplex PCR; TCRdb stores in-frame clones only, minus some. This sample has approximately 84,000 clones; around 78% occur once, and the top ten carry 2.5%. This entry belongs to a study of cytomegalovirus exposure and HLA in healthy donors. Input material: PBMCs. The clonotype comes from a male donor in good health and CMV-seropositive. The V and J genes are TRBV7-9 and TRBJ1-4, with 9 bases matching TRBD1. CDR3 in amino acids: CASSDVSGTGEKLFF. DNA for the CDR3: TGTGCCAGCAGTGACGTATCCGGGACAGGGGAAAAACTGTTTTTT. The full variable domain, in which reference TRBV7-9 and TRBJ1-4 provide the parts outside the CDR3, is DTGVSQNPRHKITKRGQNVTFRCDPISEHNRLYWYRQTLGQGPEFLTYFQNEAQLEKSRLLSDRFSAERPKGSFSTLEIQRTEQGDSAMYLCASSDVSGTGEKLFFGSGTQLSVL.